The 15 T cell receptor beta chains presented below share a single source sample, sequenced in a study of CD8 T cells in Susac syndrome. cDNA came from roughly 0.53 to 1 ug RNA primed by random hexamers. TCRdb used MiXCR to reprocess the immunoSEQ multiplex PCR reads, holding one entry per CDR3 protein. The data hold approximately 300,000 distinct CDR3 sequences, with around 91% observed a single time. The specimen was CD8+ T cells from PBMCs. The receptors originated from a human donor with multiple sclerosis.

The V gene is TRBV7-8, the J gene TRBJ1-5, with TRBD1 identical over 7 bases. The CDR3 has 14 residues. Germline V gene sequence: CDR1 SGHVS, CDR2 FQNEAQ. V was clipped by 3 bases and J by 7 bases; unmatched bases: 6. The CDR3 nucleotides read TGTGCCAGCAGCTTTCTGACAGGGACCCAGCCCCAGCATTTT. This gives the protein CASSFLTGTQPQHF.

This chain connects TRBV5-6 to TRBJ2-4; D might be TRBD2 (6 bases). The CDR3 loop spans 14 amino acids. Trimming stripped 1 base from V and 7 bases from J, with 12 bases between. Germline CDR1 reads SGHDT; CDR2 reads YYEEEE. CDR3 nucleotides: TGTGCCAGCAGCTTGATCGGGACTTTGAACATTCAGTACTTC. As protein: CASSLIGTLNIQYF.

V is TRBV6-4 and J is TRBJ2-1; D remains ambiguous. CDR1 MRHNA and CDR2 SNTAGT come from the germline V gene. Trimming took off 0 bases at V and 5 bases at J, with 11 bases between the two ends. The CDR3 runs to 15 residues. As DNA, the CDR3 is TGTGCCAGCAGTGACTCGGTAGAGTCCCACAATGAGCAGTTCTTC. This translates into CASSDSVESHNEQFF.

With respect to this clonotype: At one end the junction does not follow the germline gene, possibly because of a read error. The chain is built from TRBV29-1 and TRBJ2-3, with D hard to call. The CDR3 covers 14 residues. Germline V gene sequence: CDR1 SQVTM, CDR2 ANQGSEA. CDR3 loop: CSFETLSSTDTQYF. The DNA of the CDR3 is TGCAGCTTTGAGACACTTTCTAGCACAGATACGCAGTATTTT.

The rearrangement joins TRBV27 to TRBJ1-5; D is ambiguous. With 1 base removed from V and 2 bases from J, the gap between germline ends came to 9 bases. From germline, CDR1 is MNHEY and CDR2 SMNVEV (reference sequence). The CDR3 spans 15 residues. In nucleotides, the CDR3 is TGTGCCAGCAGTTTATACCTCGGGGGCAATCAGCCCCAGCATTTT. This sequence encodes CASSLYLGGNQPQHF.

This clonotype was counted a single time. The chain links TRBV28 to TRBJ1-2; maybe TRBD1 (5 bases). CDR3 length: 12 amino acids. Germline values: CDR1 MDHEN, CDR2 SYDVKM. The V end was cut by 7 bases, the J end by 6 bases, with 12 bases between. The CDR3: CASMARGDGYTF. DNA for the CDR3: TGTGCCAGCATGGCGAGGGGAGATGGCTACACCTTC.

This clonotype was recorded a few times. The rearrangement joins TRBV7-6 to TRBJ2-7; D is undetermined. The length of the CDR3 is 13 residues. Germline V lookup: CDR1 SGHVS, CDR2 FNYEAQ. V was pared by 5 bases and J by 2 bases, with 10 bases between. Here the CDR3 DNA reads TGTGCCAGCAGCGTAGGAACTACCTACGAGCAGTACTTC. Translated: CASSVGTTYEQYF.

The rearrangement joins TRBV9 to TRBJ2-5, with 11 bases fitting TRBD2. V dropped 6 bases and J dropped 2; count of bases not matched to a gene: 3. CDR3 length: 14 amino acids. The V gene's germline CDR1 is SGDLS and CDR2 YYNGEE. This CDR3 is CASNPSGGQETQYF. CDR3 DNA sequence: TGTGCCAGCAACCCTAGCGGGGGGCAAGAGACCCAGTACTTC.

CDR3 DNA sequence: TGTGCCAGCAGACGACTCACAGGAGTTGCTAGCACAGATACGCAGTATTTT. It is translated as CASRRLTGVASTDTQYF. The V and J genes are TRBV6-5 and TRBJ2-3; TRBD1 might be the D (5 bases). Germline V gene data show CDR1 as MNHEY and CDR2 as SVGAGI. V lost 6 bases to trimming and J lost 0 bases, with 19 bases between them. This CDR3 has 17 amino acids.

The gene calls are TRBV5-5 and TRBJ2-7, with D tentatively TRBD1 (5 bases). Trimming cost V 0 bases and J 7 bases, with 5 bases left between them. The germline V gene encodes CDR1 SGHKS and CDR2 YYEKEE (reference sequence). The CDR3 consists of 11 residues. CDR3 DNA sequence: TGTGCCAGCAGCTTGGGACAGGAGCAGTACTTC. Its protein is CASSLGQEQYF.

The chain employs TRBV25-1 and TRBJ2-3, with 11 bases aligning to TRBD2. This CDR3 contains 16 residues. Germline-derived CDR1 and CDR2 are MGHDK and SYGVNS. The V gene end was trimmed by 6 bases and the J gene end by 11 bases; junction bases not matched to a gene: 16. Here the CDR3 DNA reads TGTGCCAGCAGACCCGCCCTGACCGGGACTAGCGGCCAGCAGTATTTT. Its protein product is CASRPALTGTSGQQYF.

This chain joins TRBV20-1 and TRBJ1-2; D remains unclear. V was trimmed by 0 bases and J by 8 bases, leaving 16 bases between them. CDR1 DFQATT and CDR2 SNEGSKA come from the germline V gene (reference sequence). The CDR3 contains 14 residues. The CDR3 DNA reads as TGCAGTGCTAGAGAGAGGGTCAGCGGTTTCGGCTACACCTTC. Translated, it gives CSARERVSGFGYTF.

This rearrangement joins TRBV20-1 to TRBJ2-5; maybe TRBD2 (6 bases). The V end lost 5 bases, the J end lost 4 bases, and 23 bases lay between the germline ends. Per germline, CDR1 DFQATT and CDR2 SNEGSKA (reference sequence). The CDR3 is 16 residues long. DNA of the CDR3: TGCAGTGCTCTGTGGCGGGCGGGATTGTGGCTAGAGACCCAGTACTTC. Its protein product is CSALWRAGLWLETQYF.

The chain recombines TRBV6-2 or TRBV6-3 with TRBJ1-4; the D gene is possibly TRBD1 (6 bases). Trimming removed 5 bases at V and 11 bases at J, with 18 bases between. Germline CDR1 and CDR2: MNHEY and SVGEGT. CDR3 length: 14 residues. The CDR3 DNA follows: TGTGCCAGCAGTCCTAAAGGGGGACCGGAGAAACTGTTTTTT. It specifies CASSPKGGPEKLFF.

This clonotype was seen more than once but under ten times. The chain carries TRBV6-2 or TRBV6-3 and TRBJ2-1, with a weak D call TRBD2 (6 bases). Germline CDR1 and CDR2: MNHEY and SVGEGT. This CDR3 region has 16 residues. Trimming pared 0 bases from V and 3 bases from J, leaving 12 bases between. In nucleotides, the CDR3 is TGTGCCAGCAGTTACTCCGGGAGCGGTAACTACAATGAGCAGTTCTTC. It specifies CASSYSGSGNYNEQFF.